One sample yielded the 18 T cell receptor beta chains listed below, sequenced in a study of Tregs in tolerant kidney transplant recipients. Their specific antigens are unknown. Measured with immunoSEQ multiplex PCR; TCRdb has only the in-frame clones, and not every one. The profile shows approximately 45,000 clones, roughly 96% of them singletons. The sequencing input was Tregs from blood cultured with allogeneic cells. Receptors were obtained from a human donor in good health.

V gene TRBV25-1 combines with J gene TRBJ1-2, with D tentatively TRBD1 (5 bases). Trimming stripped 4 bases from V and 2 bases from J, with 14 bases between. CDR1 is MGHDK, CDR2 SYGVNS, per germline. This CDR3 has 15 amino acids. The CDR3 protein is CASSAVGTVNYGYTF. The DNA of the CDR3 is TGTGCCAGCAGTGCCGTCGGGACGGTAAACTATGGCTACACCTTC.

This chain connects TRBV5-5 to TRBJ2-1; D remains unclear. CDR3 size: 14 residues. Germline lookup yields CDR1 SGHKS and CDR2 YYEKEE (reference sequence). V lost 4 bases, J lost 3 bases, and 11 bases lay in between. The CDR3 loop is CASSIDGIYNEQFF. The CDR3 bases are TGTGCCAGCAGCATAGACGGAATCTACAATGAGCAGTTCTTC.

The V call is TRBV18, the J call TRBJ1-1; 7 bases are shared with TRBD1. The J segment lost 1 base and the V segment lost 2 bases, leaving 7 bases of the junction unmatched. Germline V gives CDR1 KGHSH, CDR2 LQKENI. The CDR3 is made up of 16 amino acids. The CDR3 is CASSPGTAIQNTEAFF. CDR3 sequence (DNA): TGTGCCAGCTCACCAGGGACAGCGATACAGAACACTGAAGCTTTCTTT.

This rearrangement joins TRBV7-3 to TRBJ2-2, with D perhaps TRBD1 (6 bases). Germline CDR1 is SGHTA and CDR2 is FQGTGA. The ends were cut back, 5 bases at V and 3 bases at J, with 13 bases in the middle. This CDR3 has 15 amino acids. The CDR3 sequence: CASSPGQSYTGELFF. As DNA, the CDR3 is TGTGCCAGCAGCCCCGGACAGTCCTACACCGGGGAGCTGTTTTTT.

For this clone: This CDR3 is also generated by other DNA sequences in the sample. For the CDR3, the DNA is TGCGCCAGCAGCTTGGCCGAGACCCAGTACTTC. Translation: CASSLAETQYF. The chain is built from TRBV5-1 and TRBJ2-5; D remains unclear. V shed 0 bases and J shed 5 bases, with 2 bases lying between them. The CDR3 loop spans 11 amino acids. CDR1 and CDR2 (germline): SGHRS, YFSETQ. Filled out from reference TRBV5-1 and TRBJ2-5, the complete variable domain reads KAGVTQTPRYLIKTRGQQVTLSCSPISGHRSVSWYQQTPGQGLQFLFEYFSETQRNKGNFPGRFSGRQFSNSRSEMNVSTLELGDSALYLCASSLAETQYFGPGTRLLVL.

The CDR3 nucleotides are TGTGCCAGCAGCTTAGCCCGGGACAAGACTAGCAATCAGCCCCAGCATTTT. It yields the protein CASSLARDKTSNQPQHF. This chain joins TRBV7-9 and TRBJ1-5; tentatively, D is TRBD1 (6 bases). Germline-derived CDR1 and CDR2 are SEHNR and FQNEAQ (reference sequence). This CDR3 has 17 amino acids. V lost 0 bases, J lost 0 bases, and 12 bases lay in between. Combining the CDR3 with reference TRBV7-9 and TRBJ1-5 gives the whole variable domain DTGVSQNPRHKITKRGQNVTFRCDPISEHNRLYWYRQTLGQGPEFLTYFQNEAQLEKSRLLSDRFSAERPKGSFSTLEIQRTEQGDSAMYLCASSLARDKTSNQPQHFGDGTRLSIL.

The gene calls are TRBV29-1 and TRBJ1-1; the D gene is possibly TRBD1 (5 bases). CDR1 SQVTM and CDR2 ANQGSEA come from the germline V gene. V was clipped by 4 bases and J by 0 bases, with 6 bases between them. The CDR3 runs 12 residues. CDR3 loop: CSVGTLNTEAFF. As DNA, the CDR3 is TGCAGCGTTGGGACACTGAACACTGAAGCTTTCTTT.

This clone was recorded a few times. The chain carries TRBV19 and TRBJ1-5; TRBD1 matches at 8 bases. The germline V gene encodes CDR1 LNHDA and CDR2 SQIVND (reference sequence). The V segment lost 7 bases and the J segment 7 bases; nucleotides outside the gene matches: 6. The CDR3 is made up of 13 amino acids. The CDR3 protein is CASTQQGGQPQHF. DNA of the CDR3: TGTGCCAGTACCCAACAGGGGGGACAGCCCCAGCATTTT.

The rearrangement joins TRBV7-6 to TRBJ2-7; D remains ambiguous. Trimming took 0 bases from V and 0 from J, leaving 9 bases between them. Per the germline V gene, CDR1 is SGHVS and CDR2 is FNYEAQ. The CDR3 contains 15 residues. This CDR3 is CASSLAPFPSYEQYF. The DNA of the CDR3 is TGTGCCAGCAGCTTAGCTCCCTTTCCCTCCTACGAGCAGTACTTC.

The chain carries TRBV5-1 and TRBJ1-2, with a tentative D call TRBD1 (5 bases). Germline V gene lookup returns CDR1 SGHRS and CDR2 YFSETQ. This CDR3 has 16 residues. V gave up 0 bases and J gave up 1 base, with 13 bases separating them. CDR3 DNA: TGCGCCAGCAGCTTGGCCAACAGTGGGGGTAACTATGGCTACACCTTC. This sequence encodes CASSLANSGGNYGYTF.

The rearrangement joins TRBV6-5 to TRBJ2-7; TRBD1 aligns across 7 bases. This CDR3 is built from 13 residues. CDR1 is MNHEY, CDR2 SVGAGI, per germline. Trimming took 4 bases from V and 2 from J; bases not matched to a gene: 2. The CDR3 loop is CASSWDRTYEQYF. The CDR3 region has the DNA TGTGCCAGCAGTTGGGACAGAACCTACGAGCAGTACTTC.

J is TRBJ1-1 and V is TRBV7-8; unclear D gene. CDR3 length: 13 residues. The V end was cut by 1 base, the J end by 1 base, with 4 bases between. The germline CDR1 and CDR2 sequences are SGHVS and FQNEAQ. The CDR3 reads CASSLGRNTEAFF. The CDR3 DNA is TGTGCCAGCAGCTTAGGCAGGAACACTGAAGCTTTCTTT.

V gene TRBV27 combines with J gene TRBJ1-5; 7 bases are shared with TRBD1. The CDR3 is 15 amino acids. The V gene's germline CDR1 is MNHEY and CDR2 SMNVEV (reference sequence). J was trimmed by 4 bases and V by 1 base; bases with no gene match: 4. The CDR3 coding sequence is TGTGCCAGCAGTTTATGGGGGACAGAGAATCAGCCCCAGCATTTT. The encoded protein is CASSLWGTENQPQHF.

The chain is built from TRBV19 and TRBJ2-5; D unclear. V gave up 8 bases and J gave up 7 bases, with 17 bases separating them. The CDR3 sequence is 13 residues long. Germline values: CDR1 LNHDA, CDR2 SQIVND (reference sequence). CDR3 region: CASSRSLTGTQYF. The CDR3 DNA sequence: TGTGCCAGTTCCAGGTCCTTAACTGGGACCCAGTACTTC. The full variable domain, with the rest looked up from reference TRBV19 and TRBJ2-5, is DGGITQSPKYLFRKEGQNVTLSCEQNLNHDAMYWYRQDPGQGLRLIYYSQIVNDFQKGDIAEGYSVSREKKESFPLTVTSAQKNPTAFYLCASSRSLTGTQYFGPGTRLLVL.

The rearrangement uses TRBV4-1 and TRBJ2-1, with D possibly TRBD2 on 5 matching bases. V lost 0 bases, J lost 4 bases, and 7 bases lay in between. Germline-derived CDR1 and CDR2 are MGHRA and YSYEKL. The CDR3 consists of 14 residues. Here the CDR3 reads CASSQDSGYNEQFF. Here the CDR3 DNA reads TGCGCCAGCAGCCAAGATTCGGGGTACAATGAGCAGTTCTTC.

The chain has TRBV6-6 and TRBJ1-5; D call uncertain. The CDR3 has 15 residues. Trimming took off 2 bases at V and 3 bases at J, with 11 bases between the two ends. The germline CDR1 and CDR2 sequences are MNHNY and SVGAGI (reference sequence). In nucleotides, the CDR3 is TGTGCCAGCAGTTACGGGCTAGGGTTCAATCAGCCCCAGCATTTT. Translated: CASSYGLGFNQPQHF.

V and J are TRBV5-1 and TRBJ2-1; 10 bases fit TRBD2. CDR1 and CDR2 (germline): SGHRS, YFSETQ. V dropped 3 bases and J dropped 0; count of bases not matched to a gene: 9. CDR3 size: 18 residues. Written as DNA, the CDR3 is TGCGCCAGCAGCTGGACTAGCGGAAGATCTAGCTCCTACAATGAGCAGTTCTTC. Translated, it gives CASSWTSGRSSSYNEQFF.

The genes are TRBV15 and TRBJ2-1; either TRBD1 or TRBD2 may fit D (5 bases each). Trimming took 5 bases from V and 5 from J, leaving 13 bases between them. Germline-derived CDR1 and CDR2 are LNHNV and YYDKDF (reference sequence). The CDR3 is made up of 14 amino acids. The CDR3 sequence: CATSWGKLNNEQFF. CDR3 bases: TGTGCCACCAGCTGGGGGAAACTGAACAATGAGCAGTTCTTC.